The 16 T cell receptor beta chains presented below share a single source sample, sequenced in a study of vaccination effects on CD4 cells after COVID-19. Produced via immunoSEQ multiplex PCR; TCRdb's table is partial and in-frame only. The data show around 53,000 clones, around three quarters seen once. Before sequencing took place, the ViraFEST assay used viral peptide pools to expand antigen-specific CD4+ T cells. The culture ran for 10 days, and then CD4+ T cells were isolated. PCR-confirmed SARS-CoV-2 infection occurred in the person between March and December 2020. These receptors are not linked to any known antigen. Sequenced here: CD4+ T cells from PBMCs cultured with HIV peptides, sampled before COVID-19 vaccination. The subset was: HIV-1 Nef peptide pool negative control/reference culture. The source of these receptors is a human donor who had a prior SARS-CoV-2 infection.

This rearrangement joins TRBV11-2 to TRBJ2-1; 7 bases are a match to TRBD1. There are 16 residues in the CDR3. CDR1 SGHAT and CDR2 FQNNGV come from the germline V gene. V dropped 4 bases and J dropped 4; count of bases not matched to a gene: 10. The CDR3 sequence is CASSSLRGPGYNEQFF. CDR3 DNA: TGTGCCAGCAGCTCTCTGAGGGGGCCAGGTTACAATGAGCAGTTCTTC.

The V call is TRBV6-5, the J call TRBJ2-2; 11 bases line up with TRBD2. Germline loops: CDR1 MNHEY, CDR2 SVGAGI. Trimming removed 9 bases from V and 0 bases from J; junction bases left unmatched: 3. The CDR3 sequence is 15 residues long. This chain's CDR3 is CASKGLAANTGELFF. The CDR3 coding sequence is TGTGCCAGTAAGGGACTAGCGGCGAACACCGGGGAGCTGTTTTTT.

V usage is TRBV7-6 and J usage is TRBJ1-6, with D unresolved. CDR3 size: 16 residues. Germline assignment: CDR1 SGHVS and CDR2 FNYEAQ. V was clipped by 5 bases and J by 0 bases, with 11 bases between them. CDR3 coding DNA: TGTGCCAGCAGCGGCTCCGGGAGCTCCTATAATTCACCCCTCCACTTT. This encodes CASSGSGSSYNSPLHF.

The rearrangement joins TRBV9 to TRBJ2-1, with D possibly matching TRBD1 (6 bases). The CDR3 has 15 amino acids. The V and J ends lost 1 base and 4 bases respectively, with 12 bases between them. The V gene's germline CDR1 is SGDLS and CDR2 YYNGEE. CDR3: CASSVSGDGYNEQFF. CDR3 sequence (DNA): TGTGCCAGCAGCGTATCAGGGGACGGGTACAATGAGCAGTTCTTC.

CDR3 sequence (DNA): TGTGCCAGCAGTCTCGACCGCGTTCGAAAGCAGTTCTTC. Its translation: CASSLDRVRKQFF. The V gene is TRBV2, the J gene TRBJ2-1; unclear D gene. The CDR3 length is 13 residues. CDR1 and CDR2 (germline): SNHLY, FYNNEI. V lost 5 bases to trimming and J lost 11 bases, with 16 bases between them.

In this sample, this clone turned up a few times. This rearrangement joins TRBV30 to TRBJ2-7, with TRBD1 identical over 8 bases. The CDR3 contains 20 residues. The V and J ends lost 3 bases and 5 bases, in that order; junction bases with no gene match: 27. Germline assignment: CDR1 GTSNPN and CDR2 SVGIG (reference sequence). The chain's CDR3 is CAWRSSLFLRSRTGHDEQYF. CDR3 coding DNA: TGTGCCTGGAGGTCTTCACTATTCCTTCGTTCGAGGACAGGGCACGACGAGCAGTACTTC.

The chain employs TRBV5-4 and TRBJ1-1; D is uncertain. The V end was cut by 1 base, the J end by 0 bases, with 4 bases between. CDR3 size: 13 residues. Germline V gives CDR1 SGHNT, CDR2 YYREEE (reference sequence). DNA for the CDR3: TGTGCCAGCAGCTTGTGGGTGAACACTGAAGCTTTCTTT. It codes for CASSLWVNTEAFF.

The chain is built from TRBV2 and TRBJ1-4, with TRBD1 matching over 7 bases. The length of the CDR3 is 15 residues. With V trimmed by 0 bases and J by 10 bases, 8 bases remained unmatched. Germline V CDR1 and CDR2: SNHLY, FYNNEI. The CDR3 DNA is TGTGCCAGCAGTGAAGCGCAAGGGGGCGGTGGAAAACTGTTTTTT. It is translated as CASSEAQGGGGKLFF.

The rearrangement uses TRBV13 and TRBJ2-6; 7 positions match TRBD1. With 5 bases clipped from V and 2 bases from J, the junction kept 6 bases outside the gene matches. Per the germline V gene, CDR1 is PRHDT and CDR2 is FYEKMQ (reference sequence). The CDR3 has 16 residues. CDR3 bases: TGTGCCAGCAGCCTGAATACAGGGGCTGGGGCCAACGTCCTGACTTTC. The encoded protein is CASSLNTGAGANVLTF.

This sequence joins TRBV4-3 and TRBJ2-3; 15 bases are a match to TRBD2. This CDR3 region has 21 residues. Germline CDR1 LGHNA, CDR2 YSLEER. The J segment lost 1 base and the V segment lost 2 bases, leaving 13 bases of the junction unmatched. The chain's CDR3 is CASSQILPGLAGGLRTDTQYF. CDR3 bases: TGCGCCAGCAGCCAAATTTTACCGGGACTAGCGGGAGGCCTGCGCACAGATACGCAGTATTTT.

The V call is TRBV2, the J call TRBJ2-5, with D perhaps TRBD1 or TRBD2 (6 bases each). In germline, CDR1 is SNHLY, CDR2 FYNNEI. The CDR3 has 13 residues. The V end lost 5 bases, the J end lost 5 bases, and 12 bases lay between the germline ends. The DNA of the CDR3 is TGTGCCAGCAGTCCGGACAGCGGGGAGACCCAGTACTTC. This sequence encodes CASSPDSGETQYF.

The chain employs TRBV5-5 and TRBJ2-7, with D possibly being TRBD1 (6 bases). V was clipped by 0 bases and J by 0 bases, with 10 bases between them. This CDR3 has 15 residues. Germline CDR1 SGHKS, CDR2 YYEKEE (reference sequence). The CDR3 DNA is TGTGCCAGCAGCTTGGGGACAGTCCCCTCCTACGAGCAGTACTTC. Its protein product is CASSLGTVPSYEQYF.

This chain links TRBV6-2 or TRBV6-3 with TRBJ2-1; D could derive from TRBD1 or TRBD2 (5 bases each). The CDR3 has 14 amino acids. V was pared by 4 bases and J by 9 bases, with 16 bases between. In germline, CDR1 is MNHEY, CDR2 SVGEGT. The CDR3 sequence: CASSSGTPLGEQFF. The CDR3 DNA reads as TGTGCCAGCAGTTCCGGGACGCCCCTCGGTGAGCAGTTCTTC.

This chain links TRBV5-4 with TRBJ1-1, with TRBD1 as a possible D gene (6 bases). The V end lost 0 bases, the J end lost 1 base, and 13 bases lay between the germline ends. The CDR3 loop spans 16 amino acids. Germline V gene sequence: CDR1 SGHNT, CDR2 YYREEE (reference sequence). The CDR3 here is CASSLAGGDGNTEAFF. The CDR3, as DNA: TGTGCCAGCAGCTTGGCTGGGGGCGACGGGAACACTGAAGCTTTCTTT. The full variable domain, its missing parts supplied by reference TRBV5-4 and TRBJ1-1, is ETGVTQSPTHLIKTRGQQVTLRCSSQSGHNTVSWYQQALGQGPQFIFQYYREEENGRGNFPPRFSGLQFPNYSSELNVNALELDDSALYLCASSLAGGDGNTEAFFGQGTRLTVV.

The chain has TRBV7-9 and TRBJ2-7; 8 bases map to TRBD2. Germline V CDR1 and CDR2: SEHNR, FQNEAQ (reference sequence). This CDR3 is 16 amino acids long. V shed 6 bases, J shed 2 bases, and the junction held 12 bases outside the gene matches. CDR3 bases: TGTGCCAGCAGTCGGTGGGGCCAAGCGGGAGCCTACGAGCAGTACTTC. It codes for CASSRWGQAGAYEQYF.

A single count supports this clone. The chain links TRBV3-1 (or the pseudogene TRBV3-2) to TRBJ2-7; 12 bases match TRBD1. The CDR3 extends over 17 amino acids. V was clipped by 2 bases and J by 4 bases; unmatched bases: 9. Germline loops: CDR1 LGHDT, CDR2 YNNKEL (reference sequence). The CDR3 region is CASSQIGTGGSGYEQYF. For the CDR3, the DNA is TGTGCCAGCAGCCAAATTGGGACAGGGGGCAGCGGTTACGAGCAGTACTTC.